The clone carrying this T cell receptor (beta chain) was recorded a few times. This entry is derived from a study of T cell repertoires in cytomegalovirus infection. From the reads, TCRdb called clonotypes with MiXCR, one entry per CDR3 protein. The profile shows about 360,000 distinct CDR3 sequences, 15% to 20% of them singletons. Source material: PBMCs. This TCR was recovered from a human donor in good health (CMV status not recorded). Some clones in this sample may be carry-over from other donors' samples.

CDR3 sequence: CASSPSGSPFNEQFF. The CDR3 nucleotides are TGTGCCAGTAGCCCGAGCGGGAGCCCCTTTAATGAGCAGTTCTTC. This sequence joins TRBV19 and TRBJ2-1; TRBD2 matches at 8 bases. This CDR3 has 15 residues. The trim removed 6 bases at V and 7 bases at J, leaving 11 bases unmatched. Germline-derived CDR1 and CDR2 are LNHDA and SQIVND (reference sequence).